This T cell receptor (beta chain) derives from a study of shared clonotypes between healthy human individuals. Study summary: Contributing individuals were a couple of females and a few males aged 18 to 49. Study observations and caveats: Among donors, clonotype sharing was expected to be affected by sequencing depth.

Only in-frame clones appear in the TCRdb table, and some are missing; sequencing was by immunoSEQ multiplex PCR. The table includes about 470,000 clones, about 76% detected once. Germline V CDR1 and CDR2: LNHDA, SQIVND (reference sequence). V was cut by 3 bases and J by 2 bases, with 12 bases left in between. The CDR3 covers 15 residues. For this clone: The target antigen is unknown.

The chain links TRBV19 to TRBJ2-3; maybe TRBD2 (5 bases). The material sequenced was PBMCs. The TCR sequence derives from a woman between 40 and 55 years old in good health. Some clones in this sample may be carry-over from other donors' samples. The CDR3 protein is CASSIQRSPTDTQYF. Here the CDR3 DNA reads TGTGCCAGTAGTATTCAGCGGAGCCCCACAGATACGCAGTATTTT.